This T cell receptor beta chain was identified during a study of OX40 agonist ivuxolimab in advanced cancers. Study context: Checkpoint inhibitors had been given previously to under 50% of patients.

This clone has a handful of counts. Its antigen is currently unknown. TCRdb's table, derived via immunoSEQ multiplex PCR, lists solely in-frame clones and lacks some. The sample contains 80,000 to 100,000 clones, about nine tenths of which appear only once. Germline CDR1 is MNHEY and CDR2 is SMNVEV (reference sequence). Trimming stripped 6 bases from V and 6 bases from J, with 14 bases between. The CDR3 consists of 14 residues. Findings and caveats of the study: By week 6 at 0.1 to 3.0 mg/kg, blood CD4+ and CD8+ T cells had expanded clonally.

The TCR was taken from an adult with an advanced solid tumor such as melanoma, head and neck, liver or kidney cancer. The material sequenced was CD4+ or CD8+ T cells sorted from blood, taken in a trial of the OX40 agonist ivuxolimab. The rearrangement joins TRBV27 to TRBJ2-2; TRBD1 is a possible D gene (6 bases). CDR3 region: CASRHLDRPGELFF. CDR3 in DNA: TGTGCCAGCAGACACCTCGACAGGCCCGGGGAGCTGTTTTTT.